These 25 T cell receptor beta chains were sequenced from one sample in a study of T-cell memory formation after mild COVID-19. TCRdb fed the 5' RACE reads into MiXCR, producing one record per CDR3 protein. This table has 380,000 or so distinct CDR3 sequences, approximately 15% appearing once. The sample consisted of PBMCs or a T cell subset sorted from them (not recorded which). These receptors came from a man aged 18 to 29 who had mild COVID-19 (a few samples of this study predate the infection). Cell type and time point are not known.

The chain employs TRBV5-1 and TRBJ2-7, with TRBD1 identical over 9 bases. The germline CDR1 and CDR2 sequences are SGHRS and YFSETQ. J lost 7 bases, V lost 1 base, and 6 bases had no gene match. This CDR3 is built from 14 residues. CDR3 residues: CASSLPTGGGEQYF. CDR3 nucleotides: TGCGCCAGCAGCTTGCCGACAGGGGGTGGGGAGCAGTACTTC.

The V and J genes are TRBV6-5 and TRBJ1-3, with a tentative D call TRBD1 (5 bases). V lost 2 bases and J 0 bases, leaving 14 bases between the germline ends. The CDR3 is 17 residues long. Looked up from germline, CDR1 is MNHEY and CDR2 is SVGAGI. CDR3 protein: CASSYTSGGDSGNTIYF. CDR3 bases: TGTGCCAGCAGTTACACGTCCGGGGGGGACTCTGGAAACACCATATATTTT.

The chain links TRBV6-1 to TRBJ1-1; no clear D gene. V was shortened by 11 bases and J by 6 bases, with 16 bases between the two germline ends. The germline gives CDR1 MNHNS, CDR2 SASEGT. This CDR3 spans 12 amino acids. The CDR3 DNA reads as TGTGCCTCAATAATGTTACGGTCTGAAGCTTTCTTT. Translating gives CASIMLRSEAFF.

The genes are TRBV4-1 and TRBJ2-2; no definite D call. V was cut by 4 bases and J by 6 bases, with 9 bases left in between. The CDR3 consists of 13 residues. Germline values: CDR1 MGHRA, CDR2 YSYEKL. CDR3 residues: CASSLRSSGELFF. The CDR3 nucleotides are TGCGCCAGCAGCCTAAGGAGTTCCGGGGAGCTGTTTTTT.

This chain uses TRBV7-6 with TRBJ2-5; possibly TRBD2 for D (6 bases). V gave up 5 bases and J gave up 7 bases, with 17 bases separating them. Germline CDR1 and CDR2: SGHVS and FNYEAQ. CDR3 length: 14 amino acids. The CDR3 nucleotides are TGTGCCAGCAGCCCCAGGACTACCTCAGGGACCCAGTACTTC. Translating it yields CASSPRTTSGTQYF.

This clonotype has a handful of counts. The J gene is TRBJ2-3, the V gene TRBV19; D is perhaps TRBD1 or TRBD2 (5 bases each). V lost 5 bases and J 1 base, leaving 10 bases between the germline ends. This CDR3 has 14 amino acids. The V gene's germline CDR1 is LNHDA and CDR2 SQIVND (reference sequence). Here the CDR3 reads CASSEGKGTDTQYF. DNA of the CDR3: TGTGCCAGTAGTGAGGGGAAGGGCACAGATACGCAGTATTTT.

This clonotype was observed many times. The chain has TRBV5-1 and TRBJ2-7; the match to TRBD1 covers 7 bases. Germline assignment: CDR1 SGHRS and CDR2 YFSETQ. J lost 2 bases, V lost 0 bases, and 11 bases had no gene match. This CDR3 contains 17 residues. The CDR3 region has the DNA TGCGCCAGCAGCTTGGCCCTCTCCGGGACAGACCCCTACGAGCAGTACTTC. It specifies CASSLALSGTDPYEQYF.

This clonotype has just a few counts. The chain uses TRBV7-9 and TRBJ2-7, with D tentatively TRBD1 (5 bases). In germline, CDR1 is SEHNR, CDR2 FQNEAQ (reference sequence). With 5 bases removed from V and 5 bases from J, the gap between germline ends came to 19 bases. The CDR3 has 15 amino acids. CDR3 in amino acids: CASSPPDKSFHEQYF. The CDR3, as DNA: TGTGCCAGCAGCCCCCCGGACAAGAGCTTTCACGAGCAGTACTTC.

Note on this clonotype: A read error may be the cause here, since a much bigger clone is one base away. The rearrangement uses TRBV5-1 and TRBJ2-2; D gene ambiguous. With 4 bases removed from V and 0 bases from J, the gap between germline ends came to 7 bases. Germline values: CDR1 SGHRS, CDR2 YFSETQ. The CDR3 length is 14 residues. The chain's CDR3 is CASSVATNTGELFF. Written as DNA, the CDR3 is TGCGCCAGCAGCGTGGCGACGAACACCGGGGAGCTGTTTTTT. The entire variable domain, with the rest obtained from reference TRBV5-1 and TRBJ2-2, is as follows: KAGVTQTPRYLIKTRGQQVTLSCSPISGHRSVSWYQQTPGQGLQFLFEYFSETQRNKGNFPGRFSGRQFSNSRSEMNVSTLELGDSALYLCASSVATNTGELFFGEGSRLTVL.

The chain joins TRBV20-1 to TRBJ1-3, with D possibly matching TRBD1 (5 bases). V was shortened by 5 bases and J by 0 bases, with 11 bases between the two germline ends. CDR1 DFQATT and CDR2 SNEGSKA come from the germline V gene (reference sequence). The CDR3 spans 14 residues. The CDR3, as DNA: TGCAGTGCTGGGGGACGGCTCTCTGGAAACACCATATATTTT. Protein: CSAGGRLSGNTIYF.

This clonotype was counted between two and nine times. V gene TRBV5-1 combines with J gene TRBJ1-1, with D tentatively TRBD1 (5 bases). This CDR3 contains 16 residues. Germline V gene data show CDR1 as SGHRS and CDR2 as YFSETQ. Deletions cut 0 bases from V and 1 base from J, with 13 bases between. CDR3 bases: TGCGCCAGCAGCTTGGGAGGCGAGGGACCGAACACTGAAGCTTTCTTT. Its translation: CASSLGGEGPNTEAFF. The full variable domain, in which reference TRBV5-1 and TRBJ1-1 provide the parts outside the CDR3, is KAGVTQTPRYLIKTRGQQVTLSCSPISGHRSVSWYQQTPGQGLQFLFEYFSETQRNKGNFPGRFSGRQFSNSRSEMNVSTLELGDSALYLCASSLGGEGPNTEAFFGQGTRLTVV.

This clonotype was counted between two and nine times. The chain combines TRBV18 with TRBJ1-3; 9 bases are a match to TRBD1. The CDR3 runs 17 residues. Germline V gives CDR1 KGHSH, CDR2 LQKENI. The junction had 7 bases not matched to a gene; V was cut back by 1 base and J by 3 bases. Here the CDR3 reads CASSPLLETGGGNTIYF. In DNA form, the CDR3 reads TGTGCCAGCTCACCACTCCTCGAGACAGGGGGTGGAAACACCATATATTTT.

A few counts support this clonotype. This sequence joins TRBV15 and TRBJ1-5; no clear D gene. The V end was cut by 1 base, the J end by 0 bases, with 19 bases between. This CDR3 is 19 amino acids long. CDR1 is LNHNV, CDR2 YYDKDF, per germline (reference sequence). CDR3 loop: CATSRVLSLFADSNQPQHF. The CDR3 DNA reads as TGTGCCACCAGCAGAGTTCTTTCGTTATTCGCAGATAGCAATCAGCCCCAGCATTTT.

This clonotype came up a few times. The V call is TRBV7-9, the J call TRBJ2-5; 8 bases fit TRBD1. The CDR3 has 16 amino acids. Germline trimming cut 1 base from V and 1 base from J; bases unmatched to any gene: 5. Germline V gives CDR1 SEHNR, CDR2 FQNEAQ (reference sequence). In DNA form, the CDR3 reads TGTGCCAGCAGCTTAGGGGACAGGAGGATCCAAGAGACCCAGTACTTC. Its translation is CASSLGDRRIQETQYF. The variable domain in full, completed from reference TRBV7-9 and TRBJ2-5, reads DTGVSQNPRHKITKRGQNVTFRCDPISEHNRLYWYRQTLGQGPEFLTYFQNEAQLEKSRLLSDRFSAERPKGSFSTLEIQRTEQGDSAMYLCASSLGDRRIQETQYFGPGTRLLVL.

This clonotype was seen a few times. The CDR3 here is CAASSRDAGDTQYF. CDR3 sequence (DNA): TGCGCTGCCAGCAGCAGAGACGCCGGAGATACGCAGTATTTT. The chain carries TRBV4-3 and TRBJ2-3, with unresolved D. This CDR3 has 14 residues. The germline CDR1 and CDR2 sequences are LGHNA and YSLEER.

This chain joins TRBV5-5 and TRBJ2-3; D possibly uses TRBD1 or TRBD2 (6 bases each). The CDR3 is 15 residues long. V lost 1 base and J 3 bases, leaving 12 bases between the germline ends. Germline loops: CDR1 SGHKS, CDR2 YYEKEE (reference sequence). CDR3 sequence (DNA): TGTGCCAGCAGCTTGTGGGGGGCTCCGACAGATACGCAGTATTTT. It encodes CASSLWGAPTDTQYF.

This clonotype was detected ten times or more. The chain uses TRBV5-5 and TRBJ2-1; D perhaps matches TRBD2 (5 bases). Looked up from germline, CDR1 is SGHKS and CDR2 is YYEKEE (reference sequence). CDR3 length: 12 residues. The germline V and J ends were trimmed by 0 bases and 10 bases, with 8 bases remaining between them. The CDR3 sequence: CASSLASGEQFF. The CDR3 nucleotides read TGTGCCAGCAGCTTGGCCTCGGGGGAGCAGTTCTTC.

The chain has TRBV20-1 and TRBJ2-7, with D possibly matching TRBD2 (7 bases). This CDR3 has 15 residues. V dropped 3 bases and J dropped 6 bases, with 21 bases sitting between them. Germline V gene data show CDR1 as DFQATT and CDR2 as SNEGSKA (reference sequence). In DNA form, the CDR3 reads TGCAGTGCTAGCCACGTCGCCCGGGGGGCCTCCGAGCAGTACTTC. Its protein is CSASHVARGASEQYF.

This clonotype showed up many times. The chain employs TRBV11-2 and TRBJ2-1; 10 positions match TRBD1. The CDR3 has 13 amino acids. CDR1 and CDR2 from the germline V gene are SGHAT and FQNNGV. V shed 4 bases and J 8 bases; nucleotides not matched to a gene: 2. Written as DNA, the CDR3 is TGTGCCAGCAGCTCGACAGGGGGCGATGAGCAGTTCTTC. Amino acid sequence: CASSSTGGDEQFF.

This clonotype was recorded a few times. V is TRBV28 and J is TRBJ2-7; possibly TRBD2 for D (6 bases). Per germline, CDR1 MDHEN and CDR2 SYDVKM. V gave up 5 bases and J gave up 0 bases, with 11 bases separating them. The CDR3 runs to 14 residues. Here the CDR3 reads CASSPETSSYEQYV. CDR3 bases: TGTGCCAGCAGTCCGGAGACTAGCTCCTACGAGCAGTACGTC.

The chain couples TRBV28 to TRBJ2-3; D gene uncertain. V lost 3 bases and J lost 5, with 12 bases in between. The CDR3 extends over 14 amino acids. Germline V gene data show CDR1 as MDHEN and CDR2 as SYDVKM. The DNA of the CDR3 is TGTGCCAGCAGTTTCGTGACGACCCTAGATACGCAGTATTTT. Encoded protein: CASSFVTTLDTQYF.

There are a few counts of this clonotype. V gene TRBV7-8 combines with J gene TRBJ2-7; 9 positions match TRBD1. The CDR3 loop spans 18 amino acids. With 5 bases clipped from V and 9 bases from J, the junction kept 23 bases outside the gene matches. The germline V gene has CDR1 SGHVS and CDR2 FQNEAQ. Written as DNA, the CDR3 is TGTGCCAGCAGCGCCACCCGGGACAGGGCACCGGTACGCATTGGGCAGTACGTC. Amino acid sequence: CASSATRDRAPVRIGQYV.

The V call is TRBV30, the J call TRBJ2-7, with 7 bases lining up with TRBD2. Germline lookup yields CDR1 GTSNPN and CDR2 SVGIG (reference sequence). V was clipped by 3 bases and J by 2 bases; unmatched bases: 4. This CDR3 region has 13 residues. The CDR3 bases are TGTGCCTGGAGAGGAGCGGGGACCTACGAGCAGTACTTC. This translates into CAWRGAGTYEQYF.

This clonotype came up many times. The gene calls are TRBV20-1 and TRBJ2-5; 7 bases match TRBD1. This CDR3 has 15 amino acids. V shed 6 bases and J 5 bases; nucleotides not matched to a gene: 15. Germline CDR1 is DFQATT and CDR2 is SNEGSKA (reference sequence). DNA of the CDR3: TGCAGTGCGCCGCAATTCGGGACAGTAGGGGAGACCCAGTACTTC. Translation gives CSAPQFGTVGETQYF.

This clonotype occurred many times. The rearrangement uses TRBV20-1 and TRBJ2-2, with D perhaps matching TRBD1 or TRBD2 (7 bases each). Between the trimmed V and J ends, which lost 7 bases and 6 bases, there was a span of 15 bases. Germline V gene lookup returns CDR1 DFQATT and CDR2 SNEGSKA (reference sequence). The CDR3 is 13 residues long. CDR3 DNA: TGCAGTGTCTTCAGGGGGGGGGCCGGGGAGCTGTTTTTT. It encodes CSVFRGGAGELFF.